Following are 21 T cell receptor beta chains from one sample sequenced in a study of blood T cell repertoires in COVID-19. This table comes from immunoSEQ multiplex PCR, and its TCRdb copy is limited to in-frame clones, with some not included. The sample carries about 72,000 clones, around 90% recorded once. The sequenced material came from peripheral blood. These receptors came from a middle-aged man with acute or convalescent COVID-19.

The chain is built from TRBV7-8 and TRBJ1-2, with TRBD1 matching 9 bases. Germline-derived CDR1 and CDR2 are SGHVS and FQNEAQ. The length of the CDR3 is 15 residues. Trimming cost V 5 bases and J 4 bases; bases outside gene matches: 8. CDR3 nucleotides: TGTGCCAGCAGCCCCAGGACAGGGGTTCCCTATGGCTACACCTTC. Protein product: CASSPRTGVPYGYTF. The whole variable domain, remainder taken from reference TRBV7-8 and TRBJ1-2, is GAGVSQSPRYKVAKRGQDVALRCDPISGHVSLFWYQQALGQGPEFLTYFQNEAQLDKSGLPSDRFFAERPEGSVSTLKIQRTQQEDSAVYLCASSPRTGVPYGYTFGSGTRLTVV.

The chain has TRBV5-1 and TRBJ2-2; no reliable D call. V lost 5 bases to trimming and J lost 1 base, with 6 bases between them. The CDR3 covers 13 residues. The germline CDR1 and CDR2 sequences are SGHRS and YFSETQ. DNA for the CDR3: TGCGCCAGCAGTATTCGGAACACCGGGGAGCTGTTTTTT. This codes for CASSIRNTGELFF.

The gene calls are TRBV3-1 (or the pseudogene TRBV3-2) and TRBJ1-1; tentatively, D is TRBD1 (6 bases). The CDR3 is made up of 13 amino acids. Trimming cost V 1 base and J 7 bases, with 10 bases left between them. Per germline, CDR1 LGHDT and CDR2 YNNKEL (reference sequence). The CDR3: CASSQVNRVEAFF. For the CDR3, the DNA is TGTGCCAGCAGCCAAGTCAACAGGGTTGAAGCTTTCTTT.

The sample holds one count of this clone. The chain links TRBV6-5 to TRBJ2-3, with D tentatively TRBD2 (7 bases). The CDR3 runs 14 residues. Germline V CDR1 and CDR2: MNHEY, SVGAGI. V gave up 6 bases and J gave up 0 bases, with 10 bases separating them. Written as DNA, the CDR3 is TGTGCCAGCAGCGGGGGGCTAAGCACAGATACGCAGTATTTT. This sequence encodes CASSGGLSTDTQYF.

The chain employs TRBV7-9 and TRBJ1-4, with D uncertain. The V end lost 5 bases, the J end lost 0 bases, and 10 bases lay between the germline ends. This CDR3 comprises 15 residues. The V gene's germline CDR1 is SEHNR and CDR2 FQNEAQ (reference sequence). CDR3 loop: CASSLPGSTNEKLFF. DNA for the CDR3: TGTGCCAGCAGCCTCCCGGGATCAACTAATGAAAAACTGTTTTTT.

The chain recombines TRBV27 with TRBJ2-3; 9 bases are a match to TRBD2. Germline trimming cut 8 bases from V and 6 bases from J; bases unmatched to any gene: 12. CDR3 length: 15 residues. CDR1 is MNHEY, CDR2 SMNVEV, per germline (reference sequence). CDR3 region: CASLTGTSPTDTQYF. CDR3 nucleotides: TGTGCCAGCTTAACCGGGACTAGCCCTACGGATACGCAGTATTTT.

This chain joins TRBV24-1 and TRBJ1-2; D call uncertain. Germline CDR1 and CDR2: KGHDR and SFDVKD. The CDR3 is made up of 14 amino acids. With 0 bases removed from V and 3 bases from J, the gap between germline ends came to 7 bases. CDR3 sequence: CATSDLVPDYGYTF. The CDR3 coding sequence is TGTGCCACCAGTGATTTGGTGCCAGACTATGGCTACACCTTC.

The V call is TRBV9, the J call TRBJ2-5, with 9 bases identical to TRBD1. Losses at the gene ends were 4 bases for V and 6 bases for J; bases not matched to a gene: 7. Germline CDR1 SGDLS, CDR2 YYNGEE. CDR3 length: 14 residues. In DNA, the CDR3 is TGTGCCAGCAGCTACCGGGACAGGGATAAGACCCAGTACTTC. Its translation is CASSYRDRDKTQYF.

The chain recombines TRBV30 with TRBJ2-7; the D gene is possibly TRBD2 (6 bases). This CDR3 is 13 amino acids long. Per germline, CDR1 GTSNPN and CDR2 SVGIG (reference sequence). Trimming shortened V by 7 bases and J by 6 bases, and 19 bases separated the two germline ends. CDR3: CALSLSGDGEQYF. Here the CDR3 DNA reads TGTGCCTTATCCCTGTCGGGGGATGGCGAGCAGTACTTC.

The chain uses TRBV10-1 and TRBJ2-1; 13 bases are a match to TRBD2. There are 15 residues in the CDR3. Germline CDR1 reads WNHNN; CDR2 reads SYGVQD (reference sequence). Trimming cost V 6 bases and J 7 bases; bases outside gene matches: 6. Here the CDR3 DNA reads TGCGCCAGCAGCCCGGGACTAGCGGGGCGGAATGAGCAGTTCTTC. It encodes CASSPGLAGRNEQFF.

The genes are TRBV5-1 and TRBJ1-4, with 8 positions matching TRBD1. The CDR3 has 14 residues. V dropped 7 bases and J dropped 7; count of bases not matched to a gene: 9. Germline V lookup: CDR1 SGHRS, CDR2 YFSETQ. The CDR3 sequence is CASGYTGGSEKLFF. The CDR3 coding sequence is TGCGCCAGCGGCTATACAGGGGGTAGTGAAAAACTGTTTTTT.

The chain recombines TRBV6-1 with TRBJ1-6; the match to TRBD1 covers 9 bases. CDR1 MNHNS and CDR2 SASEGT come from the germline V gene. The CDR3 has 16 residues. Trimming took 3 bases from V and 0 from J; bases not matched to a gene: 0. The CDR3 spells CASSETGGSYNSPLHF. CDR3 DNA sequence: TGTGCCAGCAGTGAGACAGGGGGCTCCTATAATTCACCCCTCCACTTT.

CDR3 nucleotide sequence: TGTGCCAGTAGTATCGCAGGCAGGGGGAACACTGAAGCTTTCTTT. Translation: CASSIAGRGNTEAFF. The chain links TRBV19 to TRBJ1-1, with a weak D call TRBD1 (6 bases). The CDR3 covers 15 residues. Germline values: CDR1 LNHDA, CDR2 SQIVND (reference sequence). The V gene lost 3 bases and the J gene lost 1 base, with 12 bases spanning the gap.

Of note for this clone: The junction differs from germline at one of its ends, possibly a read error. The same CDR3 can be traced to other DNA sequences in this sample. The chain couples TRBV5-1 to TRBJ2-2; 8 bases are a match to TRBD2. CDR1 and CDR2 from the germline V gene are SGHRS and YFSETQ. The CDR3 totals 17 residues. The DNA for the CDR3 is TGCGCCAGCAGCGGAGCGGGGGACTACGCGAACACCGGGGAGTTGTTTTTT. Protein product: CASSGAGDYANTGELFF. Complete variable domain (other parts from reference TRBV5-1 and TRBJ2-2): KAGVTQTPRYLIKTRGQQVTLSCSPISGHRSVSWYQQTPGQGLQFLFEYFSETQRNKGNFPGRFSGRQFSNSRSEMNVSTLELGDSALYLCASSGAGDYANTGELFFGEGSRLTVL.

This chain links TRBV4-1 with TRBJ1-2; D gene ambiguous. The germline V and J ends were trimmed by 4 bases and 8 bases, with 14 bases remaining between them. The CDR3 spans 13 residues. CDR1 and CDR2 from the germline V gene are MGHRA and YSYEKL. In nucleotides, the CDR3 is TGCGCCAGCAGCCTCGGAGCTGAATGGGGCTACACCTTC. Residues: CASSLGAEWGYTF.

The gene calls are TRBV11-3 and TRBJ2-3, with a tentative D call TRBD1 (6 bases). Between the trimmed V and J ends, which lost 4 bases and 1 base, there was a span of 9 bases. Germline V gene sequence: CDR1 SGHNT, CDR2 YENEEA. This CDR3 is built from 14 residues. CDR3 bases: TGTGCCAGCAGCTCAGGGGTAGGCACAGATACGCAGTATTTT. Translation: CASSSGVGTDTQYF.

V and J are TRBV6-1 and TRBJ1-1; a possible D gene is TRBD1 (6 bases). Germline V gene data show CDR1 as MNHNS and CDR2 as SASEGT. The CDR3 length is 15 residues. The V gene lost 3 bases and the J gene lost 1 base, with 12 bases spanning the gap. CDR3 amino acids: CASSDWTDSNTEAFF. Here the CDR3 DNA reads TGTGCCAGCAGTGATTGGACAGACTCGAACACTGAAGCTTTCTTT.

J is TRBJ2-7 and V is TRBV6-1; 9 bases are a match to TRBD1. Germline V gene lookup returns CDR1 MNHNS and CDR2 SASEGT. This CDR3 has 16 amino acids. J was trimmed by 2 bases and V by 2 bases; bases with no gene match: 7. CDR3 loop: CASSELGGTGTYEQYF. As DNA, the CDR3 is TGTGCCAGCAGTGAATTGGGTGGGACAGGGACCTACGAGCAGTACTTC.

The CDR3 region is CASSELTGGRNEQYF. The CDR3 DNA is TGTGCCAGCAGCGAACTGACAGGGGGGAGGAACGAGCAGTACTTC. V usage is TRBV14 and J usage is TRBJ2-7; TRBD1 matches 9 bases. The CDR3 covers 15 residues. The germline gives CDR1 SGHDN, CDR2 FVKESK. V lost 5 bases to trimming and J lost 5 bases; unmatched junction nucleotides: 10.

V is TRBV10-3 and J is TRBJ1-2; no clear D. The CDR3 is 15 residues long. In germline, CDR1 is ENHRY, CDR2 SYGVKD. Trimming shortened V by 8 bases and J by 5 bases, and 21 bases separated the two germline ends. The CDR3 sequence: CAIDDSEAGYYGYTF. The CDR3 nucleotides are TGTGCCATCGATGATAGCGAGGCTGGATATTATGGCTACACCTTC.

The chain employs TRBV30 and TRBJ1-5, with unresolved D. The V end was cut by 2 bases, the J end by 2 bases, with 7 bases between. The CDR3 sequence is 13 residues long. The germline V gene has CDR1 GTSNPN and CDR2 SVGIG (reference sequence). This chain's CDR3 is CAWSMRGNQPQHF. The CDR3 DNA follows: TGTGCCTGGAGTATGAGGGGCAATCAGCCCCAGCATTTT.